Listed here are 7 T cell receptor beta chains from one sample, sequenced in a study of shared T cell receptors in the human thymus. Assay used: immunoSEQ multiplex PCR; TCRdb lists only in-frame clones, some missing. Of some 760,000 clones in the sample, approximately 83% were seen once. These sequences were also reported in another study, on human thymus T cells.

The sequenced sample consisted of thymocytes. These receptors all come from a girl younger than two with a congenital heart defect.

This CDR3 is CASSPLGGGPGEQFF. The CDR3 DNA sequence: TGCGCCAGCAGCCCCCTAGGGGGGGGGCCGGGTGAGCAGTTCTTC. The chain couples TRBV5-1 to TRBJ2-1, with D possibly matching TRBD2 (7 bases). The CDR3 length is 15 residues. CDR1 and CDR2 from the germline V gene are SGHRS and YFSETQ. V gave up 4 bases and J gave up 9 bases, with 20 bases separating them.

This chain joins TRBV25-1 and TRBJ1-1, with D possibly TRBD1 on 6 matching bases. Trimming removed 3 bases at V and 1 base at J, with 15 bases between. Germline V gene data show CDR1 as MGHDK and CDR2 as SYGVNS. The CDR3 runs to 16 residues. The CDR3 nucleotides read TGTGCCAGCAGTGATGGGCAGGGGCTGCCGAACACTGAAGCTTTCTTT. Protein: CASSDGQGLPNTEAFF.

V usage is TRBV27 and J usage is TRBJ2-7; TRBD1 matches 7 bases. CDR1 and CDR2 (germline): MNHEY, SMNVEV (reference sequence). This CDR3 has 13 residues. The junction had 3 bases not matched to a gene; V was cut back by 4 bases and J by 3 bases. CDR3 DNA: TGTGCCAGCAGTTCTCGACAGGGCTACGAGCAGTACTTC. Amino acid sequence: CASSSRQGYEQYF.

This clone was picked up a small number of times. The chain joins TRBV2 to TRBJ1-1; D possibly corresponds to TRBD1 (6 bases). V lost 2 bases, J lost 4 bases, and 14 bases lay in between. The CDR3 has 15 amino acids. Germline V CDR1 and CDR2: SNHLY, FYNNEI. The CDR3 DNA reads TGTGCCAGCAGTGAACACGGGGGGCTTGGCACTGAAGCTTTCTTT. Encoded protein: CASSEHGGLGTEAFF.

This chain uses TRBV5-6 with TRBJ2-1; perhaps TRBD2 as D (7 bases). CDR1 is SGHDT, CDR2 YYEEEE, per germline. There are 15 residues in the CDR3. Trimming removed 1 base at V and 3 bases at J, with 11 bases between. In DNA form, the CDR3 reads TGTGCCAGCAGCTTGACGGGGGGCCACTACAATGAGCAGTTCTTC. Translating it yields CASSLTGGHYNEQFF.

This clone was seen a few times. The chain recombines TRBV18 with TRBJ1-1; TRBD1 agrees at 8 bases. The trim removed 2 bases at V and 7 bases at J, leaving 9 bases unmatched. This CDR3 has 15 residues. Germline-derived CDR1 and CDR2 are KGHSH and LQKENI. The CDR3 loop reads CASSPGTGTGYEAFF. CDR3 DNA: TGTGCCAGCTCACCAGGGACAGGTACGGGTTATGAAGCTTTCTTT.

This clone was counted a single time. This chain connects TRBV25-1 to TRBJ1-2; D ambiguous. The CDR3 is made up of 13 amino acids. Trimming removed 1 base from V and 7 bases from J, with 10 bases in between. The germline CDR1 and CDR2 sequences are MGHDK and SYGVNS. CDR3: CASSELARSGYTF. CDR3 DNA: TGTGCCAGCAGTGAATTAGCCCGGAGTGGCTACACCTTC.